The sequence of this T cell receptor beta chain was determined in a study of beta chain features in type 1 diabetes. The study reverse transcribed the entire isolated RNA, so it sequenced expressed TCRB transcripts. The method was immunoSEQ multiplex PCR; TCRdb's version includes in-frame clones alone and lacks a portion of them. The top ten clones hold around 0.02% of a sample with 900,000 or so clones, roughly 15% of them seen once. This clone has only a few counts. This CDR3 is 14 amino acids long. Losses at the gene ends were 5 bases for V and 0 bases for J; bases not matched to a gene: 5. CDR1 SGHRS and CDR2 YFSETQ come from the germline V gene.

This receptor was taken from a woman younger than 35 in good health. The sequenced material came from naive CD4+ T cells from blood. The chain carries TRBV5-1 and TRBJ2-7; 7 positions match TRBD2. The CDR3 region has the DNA TGCGCCAGCAGTTGGGGAGGGAGCTCCTACGAGCAGTACTTC. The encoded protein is CASSWGGSSYEQYF.